This T cell receptor (beta chain) was documented in a study of a mutant IDH1 vaccine in newly diagnosed glioma. The V and J ends lost 6 bases and 3 bases respectively, with 12 bases between them. This CDR3 spans 13 amino acids. The germline V gene has CDR1 LNHDA and CDR2 SQIVND (reference sequence). As regards this clone: What it recognizes is unknown.

The time point denotes: week 47, end of study. The investigators gave 300 ug of mutant IDH1 20-mer peptide in each vaccine dose, together with topical imiquimod. TCRdb's table, derived via immunoSEQ multiplex PCR, lists solely in-frame clones and lacks some. This table holds about 11,000 clones, roughly four fifths found once. This chain links TRBV19 with TRBJ2-7; no reliable D call. The sequencing used PBMCs, collected from a glioma patient whose treatment included an IDH1 peptide vaccine. The sequence derives from a man aged 25 to 40 with glioma. The CDR3 bases are TGTGCCAGTAGCGCCGGGTCCGACTACGAGCAGTACTTC. Its translation: CASSAGSDYEQYF. Full variable domain (missing parts from reference TRBV19 and TRBJ2-7): DGGITQSPKYLFRKEGQNVTLSCEQNLNHDAMYWYRQDPGQGLRLIYYSQIVNDFQKGDIAEGYSVSREKKESFPLTVTSAQKNPTAFYLCASSAGSDYEQYFGPGTRLTVT.